The present TCR beta chain was sequenced within a study of control samples from healthy donors and cancer patients (dated by TCRdb to about 2020). A word on this clone: Its antigen is currently not known. Base qualities are missing; no much larger clone stands one base away.

Library creation used the immunoSEQ multiplex PCR assay. The table comes from immuneACCESS by way of TCRdb, which keeps in-frame sequences with V and J called. Part of the clones is missing from these tables; in studies checked, under half for an unresolved V gene and the rest for unknown reasons. Recorded for this sample are around 68,000 clones; 75% to 85% of them occurred a single time. The ten biggest clones cover 15% to 18% of the sample. As encoded in the germline V gene, CDR1 is MGHRA while CDR2 is YSYEKL. A distance of 12 bases separates the germline ends of V and J, which lose 0 bases and 1 base respectively. The CDR3 runs 16 residues from the cysteine to the phenylalanine. Of the read, only the CDR3 DNA is kept; its 48 bases are in frame from base 1.

The clonotype originates from a man aged 60-69 years in good health. Sample: blood. The rearrangement combines TRBV4-1 with TRBJ1-1; TRBD1 could be the D gene, as 6 bases match. The DNA sequence reads TGCGCCAGCAGCCAAGATCCAGGCAGGGGGAACACTGAAGCTTTCTTT. It encodes CASSQDPGRGNTEAFF.